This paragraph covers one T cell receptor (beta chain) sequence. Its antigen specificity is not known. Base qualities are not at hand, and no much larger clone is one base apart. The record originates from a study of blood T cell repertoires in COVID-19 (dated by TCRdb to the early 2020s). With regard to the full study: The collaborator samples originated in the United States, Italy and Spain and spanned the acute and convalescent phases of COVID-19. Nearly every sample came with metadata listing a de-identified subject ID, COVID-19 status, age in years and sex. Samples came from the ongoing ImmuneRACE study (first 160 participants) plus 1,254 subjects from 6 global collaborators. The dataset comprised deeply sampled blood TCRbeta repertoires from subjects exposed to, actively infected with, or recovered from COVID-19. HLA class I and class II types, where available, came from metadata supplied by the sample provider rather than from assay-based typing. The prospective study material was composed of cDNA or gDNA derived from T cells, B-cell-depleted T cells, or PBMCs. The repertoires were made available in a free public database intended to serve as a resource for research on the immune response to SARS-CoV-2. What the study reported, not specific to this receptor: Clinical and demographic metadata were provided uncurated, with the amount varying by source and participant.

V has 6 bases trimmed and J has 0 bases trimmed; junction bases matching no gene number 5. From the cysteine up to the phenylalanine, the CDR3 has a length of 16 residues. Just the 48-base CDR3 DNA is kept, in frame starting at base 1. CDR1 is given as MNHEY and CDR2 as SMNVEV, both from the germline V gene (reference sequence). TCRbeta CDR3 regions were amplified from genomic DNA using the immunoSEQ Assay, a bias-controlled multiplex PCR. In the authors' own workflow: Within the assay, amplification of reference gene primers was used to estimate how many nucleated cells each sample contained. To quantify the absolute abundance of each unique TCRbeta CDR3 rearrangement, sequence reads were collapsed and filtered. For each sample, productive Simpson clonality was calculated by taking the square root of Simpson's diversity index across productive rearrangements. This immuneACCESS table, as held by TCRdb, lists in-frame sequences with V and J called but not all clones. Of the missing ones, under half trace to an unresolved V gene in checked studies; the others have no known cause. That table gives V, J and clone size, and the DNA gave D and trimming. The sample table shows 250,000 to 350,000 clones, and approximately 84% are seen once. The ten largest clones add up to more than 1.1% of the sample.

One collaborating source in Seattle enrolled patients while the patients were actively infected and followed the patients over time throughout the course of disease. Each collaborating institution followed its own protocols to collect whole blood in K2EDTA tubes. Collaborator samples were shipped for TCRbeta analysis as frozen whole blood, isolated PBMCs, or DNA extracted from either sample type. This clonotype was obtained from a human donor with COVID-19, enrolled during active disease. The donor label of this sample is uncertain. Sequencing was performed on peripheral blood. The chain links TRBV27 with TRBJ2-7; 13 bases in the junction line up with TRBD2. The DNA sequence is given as TGTGCCAGCAGGGGGACTAGCGGGACATACTCCTACGAGCAGTACTTC. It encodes CASRGTSGTYSYEQYF.